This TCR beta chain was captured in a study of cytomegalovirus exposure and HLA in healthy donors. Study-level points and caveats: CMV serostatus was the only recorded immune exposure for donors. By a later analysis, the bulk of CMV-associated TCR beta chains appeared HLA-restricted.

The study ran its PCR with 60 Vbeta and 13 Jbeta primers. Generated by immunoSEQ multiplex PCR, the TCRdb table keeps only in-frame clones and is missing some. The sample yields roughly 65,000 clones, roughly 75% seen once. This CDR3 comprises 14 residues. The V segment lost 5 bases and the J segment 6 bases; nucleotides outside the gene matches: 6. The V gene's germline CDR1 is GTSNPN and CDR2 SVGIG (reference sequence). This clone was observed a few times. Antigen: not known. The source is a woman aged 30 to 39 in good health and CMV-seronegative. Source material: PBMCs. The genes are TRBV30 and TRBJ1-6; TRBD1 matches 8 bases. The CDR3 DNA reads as TGTGCCTGGGGGGACAGGAGCCCTAATTCACCCCTCCACTTT. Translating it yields CAWGDRSPNSPLHF.